What follows are 8 T cell receptor beta chains derived from one specimen sequenced in a study of cytomegalovirus exposure and HLA in healthy donors. PCR involved 60 Vbeta and 13 Jbeta primers. The repertoire was sequenced with immunoSEQ multiplex PCR; TCRdb's copy has only in-frame clones and lacks some. The sample holds around 180,000 clones; 80% to 85% are singletons and the top ten take approximately 0.26%. The sequenced sample was PBMCs. The receptors derive from a boy between 10 and 17 years old in good health and CMV-seronegative.

This sequence joins TRBV6-1 and TRBJ2-7; the D is unclear. Trimming took off 5 bases at V and 3 bases at J, with 8 bases between the two ends. The CDR3 covers 12 residues. Germline V CDR1 and CDR2: MNHNS, SASEGT. The CDR3 DNA is TGTGCCAGCAGTCTCACTCACTACGAGCAGTACTTC. Its protein is CASSLTHYEQYF.

V usage is TRBV14 and J usage is TRBJ2-2; the match to TRBD2 covers 10 bases. Trimming took 5 bases from V and 4 from J; bases not matched to a gene: 10. CDR1 is SGHDN, CDR2 FVKESK, per germline. This CDR3 has 17 amino acids. The CDR3 reads CASSSLLAGGVTGELFF. The CDR3 DNA reads as TGTGCCAGCAGCTCCCTCTTAGCGGGAGGAGTCACCGGGGAGCTGTTTTTT.

This chain uses TRBV19 with TRBJ1-4; a weak D match, TRBD1 (5 bases). Germline lookup yields CDR1 LNHDA and CDR2 SQIVND (reference sequence). V lost 5 bases, J lost 8 bases, and 9 bases lay in between. The CDR3 consists of 12 residues. CDR3 region: CASSARQEKLFF. The DNA for the CDR3 is TGTGCCAGTAGTGCCCGACAGGAAAAACTGTTTTTT.

The rearrangement links TRBV18 to TRBJ2-7; possibly TRBD1 for D (5 bases). Looked up from germline, CDR1 is KGHSH and CDR2 is LQKENI. The V gene lost 3 bases and the J gene lost 3 bases, with 12 bases spanning the gap. This CDR3 contains 14 residues. CDR3 sequence (DNA): TGTGCCAGCTCACCCCGGACAAAACACTACGAGCAGTACTTC. Translating gives CASSPRTKHYEQYF.

In its sample, this clone was seen a few times. The CDR3 sequence is CASSSGTGGINQPQHF. CDR3 bases: TGCGCCAGCAGCTCAGGGACAGGGGGCATCAATCAGCCCCAGCATTTT. This chain joins TRBV5-1 and TRBJ1-5, with TRBD1 matching over 12 bases. The CDR3 is 16 residues long. Germline V CDR1 and CDR2: SGHRS, YFSETQ. The V and J ends lost 3 bases and 3 bases, in that order; junction bases with no gene match: 4.

This chain uses TRBV7-9 with TRBJ2-7, with 7 positions matching TRBD1. CDR3 length: 16 amino acids. Looked up from germline, CDR1 is SEHNR and CDR2 is FQNEAQ (reference sequence). V lost 5 bases to trimming and J lost 4 bases; unmatched junction nucleotides: 14. The DNA for the CDR3 is TGTGCCAGCAGCCCTAGAAGAGGGGGCGGTCGGTACGAGCAGTACTTC. This gives the protein CASSPRRGGGRYEQYF.

This sequence joins TRBV19 and TRBJ1-4; a weak D match, TRBD1 (5 bases). This CDR3 is 14 amino acids long. The V end lost 4 bases, the J end lost 8 bases, and 14 bases lay between the germline ends. Looked up from germline, CDR1 is LNHDA and CDR2 is SQIVND (reference sequence). The CDR3 loop is CASSTRDREEKLFF. CDR3 DNA: TGTGCCAGTAGTACCCGGGACCGGGAGGAAAAACTGTTTTTT.

The gene calls are TRBV7-2 and TRBJ2-6, with 10 bases identical to TRBD2. Trimming took 3 bases from V and 4 from J; bases not matched to a gene: 6. The length of the CDR3 is 17 residues. Germline V gene data show CDR1 as SGHTA and CDR2 as FQGNSA. DNA of the CDR3: TGTGCCAGCAGCTTCAGCGGGAGGGCCACGGGGGCCAACGTCCTGACTTTC. Translation: CASSFSGRATGANVLTF.